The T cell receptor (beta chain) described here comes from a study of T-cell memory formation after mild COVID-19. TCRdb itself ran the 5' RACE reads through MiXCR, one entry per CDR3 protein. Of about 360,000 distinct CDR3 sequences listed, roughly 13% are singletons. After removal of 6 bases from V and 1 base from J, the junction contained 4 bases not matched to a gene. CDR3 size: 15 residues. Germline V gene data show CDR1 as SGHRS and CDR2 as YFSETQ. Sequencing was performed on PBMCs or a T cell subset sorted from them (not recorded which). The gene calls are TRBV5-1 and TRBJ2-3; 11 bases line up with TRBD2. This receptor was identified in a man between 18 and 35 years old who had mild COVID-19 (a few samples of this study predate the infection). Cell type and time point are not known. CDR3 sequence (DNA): TGCGCCAGCATCAATAGCGGGGGGGGCACAGATACGCAGTATTTT. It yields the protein CASINSGGGTDTQYF.